This T cell receptor beta chain was found in a study of blood T cell repertoires in COVID-19. Recruitment covered about 25 US areas and drew participants whose ages spanned roughly 18 to 89 years. V dropped 1 base and J dropped 1; count of bases not matched to a gene: 2. Germline CDR1 and CDR2: SGHTA and FQGNSA. The CDR3 loop spans 15 amino acids. Clones were read by immunoSEQ multiplex PCR, and TCRdb kept only the in-frame ones, dropping some. There are a few hundred thousand clones in the sample; over 70% occur only once, and about 2.9% lies in the top ten. The V and J genes are TRBV7-2 and TRBJ2-3, with 7 bases lining up with TRBD2. The sequenced sample consisted of PBMCs or T cells enriched from blood (not recorded which). This TCR was sampled from a woman aged 40 to 55 who had been exposed to COVID-19. The CDR3: CASSLELAGTDTQYF. DNA for the CDR3: TGTGCCAGCAGCTTAGAGCTAGCGGGCACAGATACGCAGTATTTT. The variable domain in full, with the rest retrieved from reference TRBV7-2 and TRBJ2-3, is GAGVSQSPSNKVTEKGKDVELRCDPISGHTALYWYRQSLGQGLEFLIYFQGNSAPDKSGLPSDRFSAERTGGSVSTLTIQRTQQEDSAVYLCASSLELAGTDTQYFGPGTRLTVL.